The entry below gives a single TCR beta chain sequence along with its context. These data originate in a study of T-cell memory formation after mild COVID-19. Study in general: TCR clusters were mostly confined to one donor each.

TCRdb reprocessed the 5' RACE reads via MiXCR and lists one record per CDR3 protein. Among roughly 560,000 distinct CDR3 sequences, 20% were seen once, and the ten largest hold 12%. CDR1 SEHNR and CDR2 FQNEAQ come from the germline V gene (reference sequence). V gave up 4 bases and J gave up 6 bases; unmatched junction bases: 10. CDR3 length: 15 residues. The sequence was collected from an adult woman who had mild COVID-19 (a few samples of this study predate the infection). Cell type and time point are not known. The chain employs TRBV7-9 and TRBJ2-7, with 9 bases lining up with TRBD1. The sample consisted of PBMCs or a T cell subset sorted from them (not recorded which). CDR3 in amino acids: CASSWETGQGIEQYF. The CDR3 nucleotides are TGTGCCAGCAGCTGGGAAACGGGACAGGGTATCGAGCAGTACTTC.